The 9 T cell receptor beta chains below come from one sample, sequenced in a study of shared clonotypes between healthy human individuals. Only in-frame clones appear in the TCRdb table, and some are missing; sequencing was by immunoSEQ multiplex PCR. The table has fewer than 1.6 million clones, just under 99% seen once. The sample was naive CD4+ T cells sorted from blood. Subset denoted: CD45RA+ positively selected. These receptors were taken from a man aged 25 to 40 in good health.

The V gene is TRBV18, the J gene TRBJ2-3, with TRBD2 matching 9 bases. Germline CDR1 KGHSH, CDR2 LQKENI. The CDR3 runs to 17 residues. With 0 bases clipped from V and 0 bases from J, the junction kept 4 bases outside the gene matches. The CDR3 coding sequence is TGTGCCAGCTCACCACCCCTAGCGGGGCCTAGCACAGATACGCAGTATTTT. It is translated as CASSPPLAGPSTDTQYF. Combining the CDR3 with reference TRBV18 and TRBJ2-3 gives the whole variable domain NAGVMQNPRHLVRRRGQEARLRCSPMKGHSHVYWYRQLPEEGLKFMVYLQKENIIDESGMPKERFSAEFPKEGPSILRIQQVVRGDSAAYFCASSPPLAGPSTDTQYFGPGTRLTVL.

The chain couples TRBV18 to TRBJ1-5, with a weak D call TRBD1 (6 bases). The germline V and J ends were trimmed by 2 bases and 5 bases, with 10 bases remaining between them. The V gene's germline CDR1 is KGHSH and CDR2 LQKENI. The CDR3 consists of 14 residues. The DNA of the CDR3 is TGTGCCAGCTCACCATTGGCAGGGGATCAGCCCCAGCATTTT. Translating gives CASSPLAGDQPQHF.

The chain carries TRBV9 and TRBJ2-3; the match to TRBD1 covers 8 bases. The CDR3 consists of 15 residues. Germline assignment: CDR1 SGDLS and CDR2 YYNGEE. V was clipped by 0 bases and J by 2 bases; unmatched bases: 2. The CDR3 is CASSVGTGNTDTQYF. CDR3 nucleotide sequence: TGTGCCAGCAGCGTAGGGACAGGGAACACAGATACGCAGTATTTT.

V is TRBV29-1 and J is TRBJ2-7; tentative D call: TRBD2 (6 bases). This CDR3 has 12 residues. Trimming stripped 2 bases from V and 4 bases from J, with 9 bases between. Germline-derived CDR1 and CDR2 are SQVTM and ANQGSEA. CDR3 region: CSVEMEGYEQYF. For the CDR3, the DNA is TGCAGCGTTGAAATGGAGGGGTACGAGCAGTACTTC.

V and J are TRBV27 and TRBJ2-1; possibly TRBD2 for D (5 bases). The CDR3 loop spans 15 amino acids. The V end was cut by 6 bases, the J end by 7 bases, with 19 bases between. Germline CDR1 MNHEY, CDR2 SMNVEV (reference sequence). CDR3 DNA sequence: TGTGCCAGCAGCACTAGGACCAATCTCCCTAATGAGCAGTTCTTC. Translating it yields CASSTRTNLPNEQFF.

About this clone: Other DNA sequences in the sample encode the same CDR3. V is TRBV6-6 and J is TRBJ1-5; D is ambiguous. Germline V gene data show CDR1 as MNHNY and CDR2 as SVGAGI (reference sequence). There are 14 residues in the CDR3. V lost 0 bases to trimming and J lost 4 bases, with 7 bases between them. CDR3 DNA sequence: TGTGCCAGCAGTTACTCGGGGAGTAATCAGCCCCAGCATTTT. Translation gives CASSYSGSNQPQHF.

A word on this clone: Other DNA sequences in the same sample also yield this CDR3. This sequence joins TRBV19 and TRBJ1-2, with no clear D. Germline V gives CDR1 LNHDA, CDR2 SQIVND (reference sequence). V lost 5 bases and J 4 bases, leaving 11 bases between the germline ends. The CDR3 has 13 amino acids. The CDR3 DNA is TGTGCCAGTAGTCCGGGAACGGGCTATGGCTACACCTTC. Translated: CASSPGTGYGYTF.

V is TRBV7-2 and J is TRBJ2-7; 12 bases are a match to TRBD1. This CDR3 contains 15 residues. Germline V lookup: CDR1 SGHTA, CDR2 FQGNSA. With V trimmed by 5 bases and J by 3 bases, 5 bases remained unmatched. This chain's CDR3 is CASSPGTGGFYEQYF. Here the CDR3 DNA reads TGTGCCAGCAGCCCCGGGACAGGGGGCTTCTACGAGCAGTACTTC.

This clone was seen once. At one end the junction does not follow the germline gene, possibly because of a read error. J is TRBJ2-1 and V is TRBV11-3; perhaps TRBD1 as D (5 bases). The germline V gene has CDR1 SGHNT and CDR2 YENEEA. This CDR3 region has 14 residues. The CDR3, as DNA: TGTGCCAGCAGCTTAGATCCAGGGTCTTCCGAGCTGTTCTTC. It encodes CASSLDPGSSELFF.